One sample yielded the 27 T cell receptor beta chains listed below, sequenced in a study of response to subunit inactivated influenza vaccine. Each CDR3 protein is one row after TCRdb ran MiXCR on the RT-PCR reads. The sample holds more than 700,000 distinct CDR3 sequences; approximately 21% are singletons and the top ten take roughly a tenth. The specimen was PBMCs from blood, collected 4 to 6 days after vaccination. Receptors originate from a man aged 45 to 65 who received an inactivated influenza vaccine.

The genes are TRBV20-1 and TRBJ2-3; D is possibly TRBD1 or TRBD2 (6 bases each). Germline CDR1 DFQATT, CDR2 SNEGSKA (reference sequence). The CDR3 runs to 14 residues. With 2 bases removed from V and 4 bases from J, the gap between germline ends came to 13 bases. Here the CDR3 reads CSARRGGSADTQYF. The CDR3 DNA sequence: TGCAGTGCTAGAAGAGGGGGGTCCGCAGATACGCAGTATTTT.

J is TRBJ2-1 and V is TRBV6-2 or TRBV6-3; D possibly corresponds to TRBD2 (6 bases). The CDR3 spans 15 residues. Germline values: CDR1 MNHEY, CDR2 SVGEGT. Trimming shortened V by 6 bases and J by 5 bases, and 17 bases separated the two germline ends. CDR3 region: CASSLPGLLNNEQFF. In DNA, the CDR3 is TGTGCCAGCAGCCTTCCGGGACTCCTGAACAATGAGCAGTTCTTC.

This clonotype was counted between two and nine times. The chain joins TRBV15 to TRBJ2-2, with 12 bases fitting TRBD2. In germline, CDR1 is LNHNV, CDR2 YYDKDF (reference sequence). V gave up 0 bases and J gave up 1 base; unmatched junction bases: 12. The CDR3 length is 21 residues. Here the CDR3 reads CATSRDLRRLAGVQNTGELFF. CDR3 nucleotides: TGTGCCACCAGCAGAGATCTTCGTCGACTAGCGGGAGTGCAGAACACCGGGGAGCTGTTTTTT.

V is TRBV25-1 and J is TRBJ1-3; D remains ambiguous. The CDR3 has 15 amino acids. V lost 4 bases to trimming and J lost 0 bases, with 10 bases between them. In germline, CDR1 is MGHDK, CDR2 SYGVNS. CDR3 coding DNA: TGTGCCAGCAGTGCGCTACCCGTCTCTGGAAACACCATATATTTT. Protein sequence: CASSALPVSGNTIYF.

This clonotype was seen a few times. This chain joins TRBV20-1 and TRBJ2-1; D remains ambiguous. The CDR3 has 12 residues. The V gene lost 1 base and the J gene lost 3 bases, with 4 bases spanning the gap. From germline, CDR1 is DFQATT and CDR2 SNEGSKA (reference sequence). CDR3 sequence (DNA): TGCAGTGCTAGAGGACTCTACAATGAGCAGTTCTTC. It specifies CSARGLYNEQFF.

The chain is built from TRBV7-2 and TRBJ2-7; TRBD2 is a possible D gene (5 bases). The CDR3 totals 14 residues. Germline CDR1 reads SGHTA; CDR2 reads FQGNSA. The V and J ends lost 5 bases and 3 bases respectively, with 14 bases between them. CDR3 residues: CASSPGWRYYEQYF. The CDR3 DNA sequence: TGTGCCAGCAGCCCCGGGTGGAGGTACTACGAGCAGTACTTC. Full variable domain (remainder filled in from reference TRBV7-2 and TRBJ2-7): GAGVSQSPSNKVTEKGKDVELRCDPISGHTALYWYRQSLGQGLEFLIYFQGNSAPDKSGLPSDRFSAERTGGSVSTLTIQRTQQEDSAVYLCASSPGWRYYEQYFGPGTRLTVT.

The chain recombines TRBV7-6 with TRBJ2-5; a weak D match, TRBD2 (6 bases). Trimming left V 1 base short and J 4 bases short, with 10 bases between. Germline V lookup: CDR1 SGHVS, CDR2 FNYEAQ. This CDR3 region has 14 residues. The CDR3 is CASSLEASAETQYF. CDR3 bases: TGTGCCAGCAGCTTAGAGGCTAGCGCAGAGACCCAGTACTTC.

This clonotype was seen a handful of times. This chain links TRBV12-3 or TRBV12-4 with TRBJ1-1, with D unresolved. The CDR3 is made up of 15 amino acids. V lost 6 bases, J lost 5 bases, and 19 bases lay in between. The CDR3 sequence is CASSYDIGLDTEAFF. As DNA, the CDR3 is TGTGCCAGCAGCTACGACATTGGGCTGGATACTGAAGCTTTCTTT.

The chain links TRBV20-1 to TRBJ2-1, with TRBD2 matching 8 bases. The CDR3 sequence is 16 residues long. Germline values: CDR1 DFQATT, CDR2 SNEGSKA (reference sequence). V lost 1 base and J lost 9; bases outside the gene matches: 14. Here the CDR3 reads CSARVNAGLVTGEQFF. The CDR3 region has the DNA TGCAGTGCTAGAGTAAACGCGGGACTAGTCACCGGTGAGCAGTTCTTC.

The sample holds a few counts of this clonotype. The CDR3 is CASSADSGRTDTQYF. In DNA form, the CDR3 reads TGTGCCAGCAGCGCTGATAGCGGACGCACAGATACGCAGTATTTT. The rearrangement joins TRBV9 to TRBJ2-3; a weak D match, TRBD2 (6 bases). Germline V gene lookup returns CDR1 SGDLS and CDR2 YYNGEE. This CDR3 spans 15 amino acids. With 3 bases removed from V and 1 base from J, the gap between germline ends came to 12 bases.

This sequence joins TRBV3-1 and TRBJ1-1; possibly TRBD1 for D (5 bases). The CDR3 contains 17 residues. The V end was cut by 0 bases, the J end by 3 bases, with 17 bases between. Germline assignment: CDR1 LGHDT and CDR2 YNNKEL (reference sequence). The DNA of the CDR3 is TGTGCCAGCAGCCAAGATTTGAGGGGACCACTGCACACTGAAGCTTTCTTT. Translated, it gives CASSQDLRGPLHTEAFF.

To note about this clonotype: At one of its ends the junction is not consistent with the germline gene, which may arise from a read error. The rearrangement joins TRBV7-9 to TRBJ2-7, with D unresolved. The CDR3 runs 12 residues. CDR1 is SEHNR, CDR2 FQNEAQ, per germline (reference sequence). CDR3 DNA: TGTGCCAGCAGCTTAGTTCCCTGGGTGTCCACATTC. It specifies CASSLVPWVSTF.

This clonotype was seen more than once but under ten times. The chain uses TRBV7-2 and TRBJ2-7; 9 nucleotides align to TRBD2. The CDR3 loop spans 15 amino acids. Per germline, CDR1 SGHTA and CDR2 FQGNSA. The trim removed 6 bases at V and 1 base at J, leaving 7 bases unmatched. The CDR3 bases are TGTGCCAGCAGTCCGGGACTAGCTTTTTCCTACGAGCAGTACTTC. This codes for CASSPGLAFSYEQYF. The variable domain in full, with the rest retrieved from reference TRBV7-2 and TRBJ2-7, is GAGVSQSPSNKVTEKGKDVELRCDPISGHTALYWYRQSLGQGLEFLIYFQGNSAPDKSGLPSDRFSAERTGGSVSTLTIQRTQQEDSAVYLCASSPGLAFSYEQYFGPGTRLTVT.

The chain is built from TRBV6-5 and TRBJ2-5; 7 bases agree with TRBD2. This CDR3 has 16 amino acids. Germline assignment: CDR1 MNHEY and CDR2 SVGAGI. V dropped 4 bases and J dropped 4; count of bases not matched to a gene: 12. CDR3 coding DNA: TGTGCCAGCAGTTCTGGATGGGGGAGGGCCCCAGAGACCCAGTACTTC. Encoded protein: CASSSGWGRAPETQYF.

As to this clonotype: An end of the junction does not agree with germline; a read error may underlie this. The chain employs TRBV7-9 and TRBJ2-7; 9 bases match TRBD1. Germline CDR1 is SEHNR and CDR2 is FQNEAQ (reference sequence). The CDR3 loop spans 15 amino acids. CDR3 in DNA: TGCGCCAGCAGCGTAACAGGGGGCGAATACGGCGAGCAGTACTTC. This codes for CASSVTGGEYGEQYF.

The table lists this clonotype with a few counts. The rearrangement joins TRBV5-8 to TRBJ2-5; TRBD1 aligns across 8 bases. Trimming at V came to 4 bases and at J to 9 bases, leaving 8 bases not matched to a gene. Germline V gives CDR1 SGHTS, CDR2 YDEGEE. The CDR3 runs 13 residues. DNA for the CDR3: TGTGCCAGCAGCGTGGGACAGGCGGTGGCCCAGTACTTC. Translating it yields CASSVGQAVAQYF. Drawing the rest from reference TRBV5-8 and TRBJ2-5, the complete variable domain is EAGVTQSPTHLIKTRGQQATLRCSPISGHTSVYWYQQALGLGLQFLLWYDEGEERNRGNFPPRFSGRQFPNYSSELNVNALELEDSALYLCASSVGQAVAQYFGPGTRLLVL.

The chain employs TRBV6-1 and TRBJ1-5; the D gene is possibly TRBD1 (6 bases). CDR3 length: 14 amino acids. Germline V gene lookup returns CDR1 MNHNS and CDR2 SASEGT. V was pared by 5 bases and J by 7 bases, with 15 bases between. The CDR3, as DNA: TGTGCCAGCAGTCCCTTAGGGGGTGGACAGCCCCAGCATTTT. It translates to CASSPLGGGQPQHF.

This clonotype was counted a few times. The chain links TRBV4-3 to TRBJ1-2; maybe TRBD1 (6 bases). The CDR3 loop spans 13 amino acids. CDR1 and CDR2 (germline): LGHNA, YSLEER. V lost 6 bases and J 6 bases, leaving 14 bases between the germline ends. The CDR3 nucleotides are TGCGCCAGCAGTCCGGAAGGGGGTCATGGCTACACCTTC. It encodes CASSPEGGHGYTF.

This clonotype appeared once. The rearrangement uses TRBV14 and TRBJ1-1; D gene ambiguous. Germline V CDR1 and CDR2: SGHDN, FVKESK. The CDR3 runs to 12 residues. V lost 3 bases and J lost 8, with 10 bases in between. CDR3 amino acids: CASSHADGEAFF. The CDR3 nucleotides read TGTGCCAGCAGCCACGCGGACGGGGAAGCTTTCTTT.

The V and J genes are TRBV10-3 and TRBJ2-1, with D unclear. Looked up from germline, CDR1 is ENHRY and CDR2 is SYGVKD. Trimming stripped 3 bases from V and 0 bases from J, with 9 bases between. CDR3 length: 15 amino acids. CDR3 sequence (DNA): TGTGCCATCAGTGATAGGCTCCACTCCTACAATGAGCAGTTCTTC. It is translated as CAISDRLHSYNEQFF.

A single count supports this clonotype. J is TRBJ2-1 and V is TRBV28; 16 bases line up with TRBD2. From germline, CDR1 is MDHEN and CDR2 SYDVKM. The length of the CDR3 is 19 residues. The J segment lost 7 bases and the V segment lost 7 bases, leaving 16 bases of the junction unmatched. In nucleotides, the CDR3 is TGTGCCAGCACCCTGGGACTAGCGGGAGGGCCGTCGACCGGGAATGAGCAGTTCTTC. This gives the protein CASTLGLAGGPSTGNEQFF.

The chain uses TRBV6-1 and TRBJ2-7; TRBD2 might be the D (5 bases). CDR3 length: 15 amino acids. Germline loops: CDR1 MNHNS, CDR2 SASEGT. V was cut by 2 bases and J by 0 bases, with 11 bases left in between. Written as DNA, the CDR3 is TGTGCCAGCAGTGAATCCGGGGTCAACTCCTACGAGCAGTACTTC. This sequence encodes CASSESGVNSYEQYF.

The V gene is TRBV20-1, the J gene TRBJ2-7, with 7 bases lining up with TRBD1. The CDR3 runs 13 residues. V was clipped by 4 bases and J by 2 bases; unmatched bases: 5. Germline loops: CDR1 DFQATT, CDR2 SNEGSKA (reference sequence). The CDR3 region is CSATAGGAYEQYF. The CDR3 DNA is TGCAGTGCTACGGCAGGGGGTGCCTACGAGCAGTACTTC.

The chain recombines TRBV12-3 or TRBV12-4 with TRBJ1-1, with D maybe TRBD1 (5 bases). V lost 1 base, J lost 3 bases, and 9 bases lay in between. The CDR3 totals 14 residues. The CDR3 region is CASSLGQMDTEAFF. CDR3 DNA sequence: TGTGCCAGCAGTTTAGGACAGATGGACACTGAAGCTTTCTTT.

The chain joins TRBV4-1 to TRBJ2-5, with 13 positions matching TRBD2. CDR3 length equals 15 residues. Germline V gene sequence: CDR1 MGHRA, CDR2 YSYEKL. V dropped 3 bases and J dropped 4; count of bases not matched to a gene: 2. CDR3 nucleotides: TGCGCCAGCAGCCAGAGGACTAGCGGGGGAGAGACCCAGTACTTC. Its translation is CASSQRTSGGETQYF.

This clonotype was detected only a few times. V is TRBV12-3 or TRBV12-4 and J is TRBJ2-3, with D perhaps TRBD2 (6 bases). This CDR3 region has 12 residues. The V and J ends lost 6 bases and 14 bases respectively, with 18 bases between them. The CDR3 coding sequence is TGTGCCAGCAGCGAGAGGGGACTCCGTGTGTATTTT. As protein: CASSERGLRVYF.

The chain joins TRBV28 to TRBJ2-7, with D possibly matching TRBD1 (5 bases). V shed 2 bases and J shed 4 bases, with 15 bases lying between them. Germline V lookup: CDR1 MDHEN, CDR2 SYDVKM. The CDR3 sequence is 15 residues long. The CDR3 bases are TGTGCCAGCAGTTTACGCGCAGGGTTAGGGTACGAGCAGTACTTC. It yields the protein CASSLRAGLGYEQYF.